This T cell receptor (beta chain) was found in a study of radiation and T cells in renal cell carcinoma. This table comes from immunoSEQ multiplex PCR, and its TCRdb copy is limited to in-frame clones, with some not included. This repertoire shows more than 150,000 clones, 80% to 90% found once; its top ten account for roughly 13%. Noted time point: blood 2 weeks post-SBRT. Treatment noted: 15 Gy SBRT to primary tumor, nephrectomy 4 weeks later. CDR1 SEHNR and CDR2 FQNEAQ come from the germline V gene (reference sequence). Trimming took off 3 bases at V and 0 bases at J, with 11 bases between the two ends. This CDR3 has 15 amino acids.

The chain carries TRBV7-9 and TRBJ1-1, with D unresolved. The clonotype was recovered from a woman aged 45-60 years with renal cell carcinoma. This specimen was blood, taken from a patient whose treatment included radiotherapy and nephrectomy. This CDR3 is CASSLSQEMNTEAFF. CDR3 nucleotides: TGTGCCAGCAGCTTGAGTCAGGAAATGAACACTGAAGCTTTCTTT.